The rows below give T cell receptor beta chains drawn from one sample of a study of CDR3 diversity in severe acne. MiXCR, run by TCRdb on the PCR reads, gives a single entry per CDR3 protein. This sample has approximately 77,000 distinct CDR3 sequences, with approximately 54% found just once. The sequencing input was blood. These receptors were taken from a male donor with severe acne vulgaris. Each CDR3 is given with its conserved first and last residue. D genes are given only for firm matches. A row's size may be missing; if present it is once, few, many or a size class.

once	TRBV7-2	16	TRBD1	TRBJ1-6	CASSSAGQGAYSPLHF	TGTGCCAGCAGCTCCGCCGGACAGGGGGCCTATTCACCCCTCCACTTT
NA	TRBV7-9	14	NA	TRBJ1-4	CASSPDASEEKLFF	TGCGCCAGCAGCCCGGACGCCTCAGAAGAAAAACTGTTTTTT
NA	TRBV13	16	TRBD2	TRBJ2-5	CASSLGASGSQETQYF	TGTGCCAGCAGCTTAGGGGCTAGCGGGAGCCAAGAGACCCAGTACTTC
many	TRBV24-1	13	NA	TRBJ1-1	CATSEQGNTEAFF	TGTGCCACCAGTGAGCAAGGGAACACTGAAGCTTTCTTT
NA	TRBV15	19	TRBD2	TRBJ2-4	CATSRDGRGRGVAKNIQYF	TGTGCCACCAGCAGAGACGGACGTGGTCGGGGGGTAGCCAAAAACATTCAGTACTTC
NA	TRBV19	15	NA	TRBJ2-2	CASSIFRTSTGELFF	TGTGCCAGTAGTATCTTTAGGACATCCACCGGGGAGCTGTTTTTT
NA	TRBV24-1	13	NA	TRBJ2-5	CATTGGGEETQYF	TGTGCCACCACAGGGGGGGGGGAAGAGACCCAGTACTTC
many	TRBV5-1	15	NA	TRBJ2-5	CASSPWGLLQETQYF	TGCGCCAGCAGCCCGTGGGGCTTGCTCCAAGAGACCCAGTACTTC
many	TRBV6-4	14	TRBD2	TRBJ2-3	CASSGTSGTDTQYF	TGTGCCAGCAGTGGGACTAGCGGGACAGATACGCAGTATTTT
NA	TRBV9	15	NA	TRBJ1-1	CASSGSKGRDTEAFF	TGTGCCAGCAGCGGATCGAAGGGCAGGGACACTGAAGCTTTCTTT
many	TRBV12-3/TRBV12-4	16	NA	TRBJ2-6	CASSREGEAGANVLTF	TGTGCCAGCAGTCGTGAGGGAGAGGCTGGGGCCAACGTCCTGACTTTC
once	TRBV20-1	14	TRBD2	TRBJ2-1	CSARPGGRGGEQFF	TGCAGTGCTAGACCCGGGGGGAGAGGAGGTGAGCAGTTCTTC
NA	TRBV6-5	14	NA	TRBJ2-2	CASSYRGPAGELFF	TGTGCCAGCAGTTACAGAGGTCCCGCCGGGGAGCTGTTTTTT
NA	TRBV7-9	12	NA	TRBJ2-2	CASSVAAGELFF	TGTGCCAGCAGCGTAGCGGCCGGGGAGCTGTTTTTT
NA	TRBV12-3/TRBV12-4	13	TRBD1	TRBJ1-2	CASSRQGIYGYTF	TGTGCCAGCAGCCGACAGGGGATCTATGGCTACACCTTC
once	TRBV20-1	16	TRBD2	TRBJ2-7	CSARRTSGRPVYEQYF	TGCAGTGCTAGGAGGACTAGCGGGAGACCAGTTTACGAGCAGTACTTC
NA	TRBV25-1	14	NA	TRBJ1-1	CASGEWAANTEAFF	TGTGCCAGCGGTGAATGGGCAGCGAACACTGAAGCTTTCTTT
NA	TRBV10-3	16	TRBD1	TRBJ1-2	CAISPGQGPFAYGYTF	TGTGCCATCAGCCCGGGACAGGGCCCTTTCGCCTATGGCTACACCTTC
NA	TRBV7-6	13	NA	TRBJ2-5	CASLSGDEETQYF	TGTGCCAGCTTATCGGGGGATGAGGAGACCCAGTACTTC
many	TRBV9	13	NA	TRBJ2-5	CASSVSGQETQYF	TGTGCCAGCAGCGTAAGCGGACAAGAGACCCAGTACTTC
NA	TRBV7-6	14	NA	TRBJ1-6	CASSLVAGRGSLHF	TGTGCCAGCAGCTTAGTGGCAGGGCGTGGGTCCCTCCACTTT
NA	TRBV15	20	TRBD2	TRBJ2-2	CATSRDLRQHTSGNTGELFF	TGTGCCACCAGCAGAGATTTAAGACAACATACTAGCGGGAACACCGGGGAGCTGTTTTTT
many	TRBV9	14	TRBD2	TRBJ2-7	CASSEGTRKSEQYF	TGTGCCAGCAGCGAGGGGACTAGGAAAAGCGAGCAGTACTTC
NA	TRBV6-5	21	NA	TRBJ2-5	CASSYQGGNYGYTFGSGTQYF	NA
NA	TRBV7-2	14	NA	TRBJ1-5	CASSLDGSNQPQHF	TGTGCCAGCAGCTTGGACGGTAGCAATCAGCCCCAGCATTTT
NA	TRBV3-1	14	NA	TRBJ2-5	CASSLERGDETQYF	TGTGCCAGCAGCCTTGAGAGGGGGGATGAGACCCAGTACTTC
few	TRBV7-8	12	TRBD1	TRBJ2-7	CAVGTGSYEQYF	TGTGCCGTGGGGACAGGCTCCTACGAGCAGTACTTC
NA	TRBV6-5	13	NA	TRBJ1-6	CASSYQLGSTLHF	TGTGCCAGCAGTTACCAACTGGGGTCGACCCTCCACTTT
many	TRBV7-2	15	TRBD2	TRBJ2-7	CASSIARGGGYEQYF	TGTGCCAGCAGCATCGCGCGGGGGGGAGGGTACGAGCAGTACTTC
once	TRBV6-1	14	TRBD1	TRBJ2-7	CASSLGAGGYEQYF	TGTGCCAGCAGCTTGGGGGCAGGGGGCTACGAGCAGTACTTC
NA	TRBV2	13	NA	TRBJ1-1	CASSGGLGTEAFF	TGTGCCAGCAGTGGCGGGCTGGGCACTGAAGCTTTCTTT
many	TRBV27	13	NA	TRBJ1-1	CASSLTGGPDIFF	TGTGCCAGCAGTTTAACCGGGGGTCCCGACATCTTCTTT
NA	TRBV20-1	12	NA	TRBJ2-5	CSAKALEETQYF	TGCAGTGCGAAGGCCTTGGAAGAGACCCAGTACTTC
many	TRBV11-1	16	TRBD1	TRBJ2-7	CASSPGSRQGAYEQYF	TGTGCCAGCAGCCCTGGGTCCCGACAGGGGGCGTACGAGCAGTACTTC
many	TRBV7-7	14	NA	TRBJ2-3	CASSTLEIPDTQYF	TGTGCTAGCAGCACGCTAGAAATCCCAGATACGCAGTATTTT
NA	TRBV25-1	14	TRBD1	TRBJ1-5	CASSIGQGIQPQHF	TGTGCCAGCAGTATCGGACAGGGCATTCAGCCCCAGCATTTT
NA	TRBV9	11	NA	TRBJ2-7	CSSGDSNEQYF	TGTTCTTCGGGGGACAGTAACGAGCAGTACTTC
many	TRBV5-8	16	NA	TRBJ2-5	CASIAGSGQEQETQYF	TGTGCCAGCATCGCGGGGTCCGGGCAGGAACAAGAGACCCAGTACTTC
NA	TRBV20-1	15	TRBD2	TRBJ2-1	CSARSTSGTYNEQFF	TGCAGTGCTAGGTCTACTAGCGGAACCTACAATGAGCAGTTCTTC
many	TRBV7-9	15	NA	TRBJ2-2	CASTNTDGFTGELFF	TGTGCCAGCACCAATACGGACGGATTCACCGGGGAGCTGTTTTTT
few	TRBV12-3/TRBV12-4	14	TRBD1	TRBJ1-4	CASRPTGGYEKLFF	TGTGCCAGCAGGCCGACAGGGGGCTATGAAAAACTGTTTTTT
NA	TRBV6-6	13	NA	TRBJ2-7	CASSDAGGTEQYF	TGTGCCAGCAGTGATGCAGGAGGGACCGAGCAGTACTTC
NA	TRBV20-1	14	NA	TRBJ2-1	CSAQKGGGETEQFF	TGCAGTGCTCAAAAAGGCGGAGGGGAGACTGAGCAGTTCTTC
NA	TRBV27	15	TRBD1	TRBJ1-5	CASSWGTGGRETQHF	TGTGCCAGCAGCTGGGGGACAGGGGGAAGAGAGACCCAGCATTTT
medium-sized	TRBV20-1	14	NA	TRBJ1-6	CSGRKDLAYSPLHF	TGCAGTGGCCGAAAGGACCTCGCCTATTCACCCCTCCACTTT
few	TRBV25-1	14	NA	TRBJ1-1	CASRGQGLNTEAFF	TGTGCCAGCAGGGGCCAGGGCTTGAACACTGAAGCTTTCTTT
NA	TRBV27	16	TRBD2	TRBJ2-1	CASSYHPGLAGGHWVF	TGTGCCAGCAGTTACCATCCGGGACTAGCGGGAGGGCACTGGGTCTTC
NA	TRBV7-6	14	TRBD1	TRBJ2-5	CASSPTGERETQYF	TGTGCCAGCAGTCCCACAGGGGAACGAGAGACCCAGTACTTC
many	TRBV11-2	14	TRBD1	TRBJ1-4	CASSLPRQGEKLFF	TGTGCCAGCAGCTTACCTAGACAGGGAGAAAAACTGTTTTTT
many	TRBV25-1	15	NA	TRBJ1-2	CASSEFVREGYGYTF	TGTGCCAGCAGTGAATTTGTCAGGGAGGGCTATGGCTACACCTTC
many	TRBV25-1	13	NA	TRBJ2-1	CASSERGKDEQFF	TGTGCCAGCAGTGAACGGGGTAAGGATGAGCAGTTCTTC
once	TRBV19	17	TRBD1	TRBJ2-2	CASSGRQGCANTGELFF	TGTGCCAGTAGTGGGCGACAGGGCTGTGCGAACACCGGGGAGCTGTTTTTT
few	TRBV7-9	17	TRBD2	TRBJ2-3	CASSLRLAGGRTDTQYF	TGTGCCAGCAGCTTACGGCTAGCGGGAGGTCGCACAGATACGCAGTATTTT
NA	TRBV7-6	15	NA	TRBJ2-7	CASSSSSGPGSEQYF	TGTGCCAGCAGCTCATCCTCAGGGCCCGGTAGCGAGCAGTACTTC
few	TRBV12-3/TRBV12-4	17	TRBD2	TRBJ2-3	CASSSGGLAGSTDTQYF	TGTGCCAGCAGTTCGGGCGGACTAGCGGGGAGCACAGATACGCAGTATTTT